The present T cell receptor beta chain was sequenced within a study of control samples from healthy donors and cancer patients. With regard to this clone: The junction does not match germline at one end; this may be a read error. The same CDR3 arises from other DNA sequences in this sample as well.

The protocol was immunoSEQ multiplex PCR, while the TCRdb copy is restricted to in-frame clones and leaves out a portion. Of tens of thousands of clones in the sample, around 75% were seen once. Source material: formalin-fixed, paraffin-embedded tissue. The TCR comes from a male donor with melanoma.

This chain's CDR3 is CANSQKFDGYTF. CDR3 in DNA: TGTGCCAACAGCCAAAAGTTCGACGGCTACACCTTC. The V and J genes are TRBV14 and TRBJ1-2; D not certain. This CDR3 has 12 amino acids. The germline CDR1 and CDR2 sequences are SGHDN and FVKESK.